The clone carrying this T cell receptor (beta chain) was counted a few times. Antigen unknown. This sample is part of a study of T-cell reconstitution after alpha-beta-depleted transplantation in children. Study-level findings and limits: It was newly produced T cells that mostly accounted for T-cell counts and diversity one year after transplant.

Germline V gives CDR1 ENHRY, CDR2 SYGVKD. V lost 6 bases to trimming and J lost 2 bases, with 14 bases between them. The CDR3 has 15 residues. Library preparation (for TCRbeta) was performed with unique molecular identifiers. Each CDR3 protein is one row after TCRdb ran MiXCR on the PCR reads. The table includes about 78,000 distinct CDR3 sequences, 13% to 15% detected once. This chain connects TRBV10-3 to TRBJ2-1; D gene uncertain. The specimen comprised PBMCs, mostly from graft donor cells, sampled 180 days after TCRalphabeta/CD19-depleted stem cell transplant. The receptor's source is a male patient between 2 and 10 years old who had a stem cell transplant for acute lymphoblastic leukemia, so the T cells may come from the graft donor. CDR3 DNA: TGTGCCATCAGGGACGATCTGCGCGCCTACAATGAGCAGTTCTTC. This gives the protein CAIRDDLRAYNEQFF.